This T cell receptor (beta chain) was captured by sequencing in a study of response to subunit inactivated influenza vaccine. Findings of the study overall: The authors suggested that few new T cells are recruited per seasonal influenza vaccination.

TCRdb re-analysed the RT-PCR reads in MiXCR, keeping a single row per CDR3 protein. The sample comprises 250,000 to 350,000 distinct CDR3 sequences, roughly 22% of which are singletons, and around 10% rests with the top ten. On this clonotype: Its target is not known.

Trimming pared 0 bases from V and 9 bases from J, leaving 16 bases between. Germline assignment: CDR1 SGHDT and CDR2 YYEEEE. CDR3 size: 15 residues. The source was PBMCs from blood, collected 21 months after vaccination. The J gene is TRBJ2-1, the V gene TRBV5-6; D ambiguous. The receptor was derived from a man in his fifties or sixties who received an inactivated influenza vaccine. CDR3: CASSLAGLAWGEQFF. The CDR3 nucleotides read TGTGCCAGCAGCTTGGCTGGGCTGGCGTGGGGTGAGCAGTTCTTC.